The 28 T cell receptor beta chains given below trace back to one sample, sequenced in a study of human thymus T cells. It was from resections taken during corrective heart surgery that the thymus tissue came. Measured with immunoSEQ multiplex PCR; TCRdb has only the in-frame clones, and not every one. Of roughly 120,000 clones in the sample, around 94% were seen once. The sequencing input was thymus tissue. These receptors were taken from a boy younger than two with a congenital heart defect but otherwise immunologically healthy.

The chain recombines TRBV4-1 with TRBJ2-6, with 10 bases identical to TRBD1. The V and J ends lost 2 bases and 2 bases, in that order; junction bases with no gene match: 6. CDR3 size: 18 residues. Germline V gene data show CDR1 as MGHRA and CDR2 as YSYEKL. The CDR3, as DNA: TGCGCCAGCAGCCAACTTACCGGACAGGGGGCTGGGGCCAACGTCCTGACTTTC. As protein: CASSQLTGQGAGANVLTF.

The rearrangement uses TRBV5-1 and TRBJ2-5; D unresolved. Trimming removed 5 bases from V and 5 bases from J, with 13 bases in between. Germline assignment: CDR1 SGHRS and CDR2 YFSETQ. This CDR3 contains 13 residues. The CDR3 protein is CASSRDPEETQYF. CDR3 DNA: TGCGCCAGCAGTCGTGATCCCGAGGAGACCCAGTACTTC.

The rearrangement joins TRBV7-9 to TRBJ1-1, with D maybe TRBD1 (5 bases). The CDR3 contains 14 residues. Trimming cost V 5 bases and J 5 bases, with 15 bases left between them. Germline V lookup: CDR1 SEHNR, CDR2 FQNEAQ (reference sequence). CDR3 loop: CASSLGGEGTEAFF. The CDR3 DNA sequence: TGTGCCAGCAGCCTGGGCGGGGAGGGGACTGAAGCTTTCTTT.

This chain joins TRBV5-6 and TRBJ1-3; 7 bases fit TRBD1. CDR3 length equals 16 residues. V was pared by 5 bases and J by 3 bases, with 11 bases of the junction left unmatched. CDR1 is SGHDT, CDR2 YYEEEE, per germline. The CDR3 DNA is TGTGCCAGCAGGTGTCGAGGGCCAGGGGGTGGAAACACCATATATTTT. Protein product: CASRCRGPGGGNTIYF.

CDR3 in DNA: TGTGCCAGCAGTTACCCTCCCGAGAAGCAGTACTTC. Its translation: CASSYPPEKQYF. The chain is built from TRBV6-6 and TRBJ2-7; D not certain. CDR3 length equals 12 residues. V lost 2 bases, J lost 8 bases, and 10 bases lay in between. Germline-derived CDR1 and CDR2 are MNHNY and SVGAGI (reference sequence).

The chain has TRBV28 and TRBJ2-7, with 9 bases aligning to TRBD1. CDR1 is MDHEN and CDR2 is SYDVKM in the germline V gene. This CDR3 has 15 amino acids. V lost 6 bases, J lost 2 bases, and 8 bases stayed unmatched. CDR3 bases: TGTGCCAGCAGGCCTACCGGGACAGGGACCTACGAGCAGTACTTC. Translation gives CASRPTGTGTYEQYF.

CDR3 amino acids: CASSLGRRQPQGSPLHF. In nucleotides, the CDR3 is TGTGCCAGCAGCTTAGGCCGAAGGCAGCCCCAGGGATCACCCCTCCACTTT. The chain is built from TRBV13 and TRBJ1-6, with a tentative D call TRBD1 (5 bases). In germline, CDR1 is PRHDT, CDR2 FYEKMQ (reference sequence). This CDR3 has 17 amino acids. With 0 bases removed from V and 10 bases from J, the gap between germline ends came to 19 bases. Using reference TRBV13 and TRBJ1-6 for the parts outside the CDR3, the full variable domain is AAGVIQSPRHLIKEKRETATLKCYPIPRHDTVYWYQQGPGQDPQFLISFYEKMQSDKGSIPDRFSAQQFSDYHSELNMSSLELGDSALYFCASSLGRRQPQGSPLHFGNGTRLTVT.

The rearrangement links TRBV6-5 to TRBJ2-1, with D perhaps matching TRBD2 (5 bases). This CDR3 has 13 residues. Germline lookup yields CDR1 MNHEY and CDR2 SVGAGI. With 8 bases removed from V and 7 bases from J, the gap between germline ends came to 15 bases. The chain's CDR3 is CASGRATGNEQFF. For the CDR3, the DNA is TGTGCCAGCGGACGAGCGACGGGGAATGAGCAGTTCTTC.

This chain uses TRBV7-2 with TRBJ2-7, with 11 bases aligning to TRBD2. Germline V CDR1 and CDR2: SGHTA, FQGNSA. V shed 5 bases, J shed 1 base, and the junction held 4 bases outside the gene matches. This CDR3 region has 15 residues. The CDR3 sequence is CASSPSGGFSYEQYF. CDR3 nucleotide sequence: TGTGCCAGCAGCCCTAGCGGGGGGTTTTCCTACGAGCAGTACTTC.

The rearrangement uses TRBV28 and TRBJ2-2; no clear D. The germline CDR1 and CDR2 sequences are MDHEN and SYDVKM. The CDR3 has 16 residues. V was trimmed by 4 bases and J by 0 bases, leaving 12 bases between them. The CDR3 DNA follows: TGTGCCAGCAGTTCGAATGGAAGCGCGAACACCGGGGAGCTGTTTTTT. It yields the protein CASSSNGSANTGELFF.

The genes are TRBV4-1 and TRBJ1-5; 8 bases line up with TRBD1. The CDR3 loop spans 15 amino acids. V gave up 2 bases and J gave up 4 bases; unmatched junction bases: 4. Germline V gives CDR1 MGHRA, CDR2 YSYEKL. The CDR3 DNA follows: TGCGCCAGCAGCCAAAGACAGGGGCAGAATCAGCCCCAGCATTTT. Its translation is CASSQRQGQNQPQHF.

The sample holds one count of this clone. The rearrangement joins TRBV7-2 to TRBJ1-6; tentatively, D is TRBD1 (5 bases). V gave up 2 bases and J gave up 2 bases, with 10 bases separating them. This CDR3 region has 16 residues. CDR1 and CDR2 from the germline V gene are SGHTA and FQGNSA. CDR3 DNA: TGTGCCAGCAGCTTACATCAGGGCCCCTATAATTCACCCCTCCACTTT. Translated: CASSLHQGPYNSPLHF.

The chain combines TRBV6-5 with TRBJ2-7, with a tentative D call TRBD1 (5 bases). The germline CDR1 and CDR2 sequences are MNHEY and SVGAGI. The CDR3 is 14 amino acids. The V and J ends lost 2 bases and 6 bases respectively, with 14 bases between them. In nucleotides, the CDR3 is TGTGCCAGCAGTTACAAGGACACATTGGGCGAGCAGTACTTC. Translation: CASSYKDTLGEQYF.

The rearrangement joins TRBV9 to TRBJ2-3; D gene unclear. Trimming shortened V by 0 bases and J by 2 bases, and 10 bases separated the two germline ends. The CDR3 spans 15 residues. CDR1 is SGDLS, CDR2 YYNGEE, per germline. This CDR3 is CASSVEPPPTDTQYF. Written as DNA, the CDR3 is TGTGCCAGCAGCGTAGAGCCCCCCCCCACAGATACGCAGTATTTT.

The CDR3 sequence is CASSLIGSTSVKNIQYF. The CDR3 DNA sequence: TGCGCCAGCAGCTTGATTGGAAGTACCTCGGTCAAAAACATTCAGTACTTC. The gene calls are TRBV5-1 and TRBJ2-4; no firm D call. The CDR3 runs 17 residues. From germline, CDR1 is SGHRS and CDR2 YFSETQ. V was trimmed by 1 base and J by 3 bases, leaving 17 bases between them. The full variable domain, its missing parts supplied by reference TRBV5-1 and TRBJ2-4, is KAGVTQTPRYLIKTRGQQVTLSCSPISGHRSVSWYQQTPGQGLQFLFEYFSETQRNKGNFPGRFSGRQFSNSRSEMNVSTLELGDSALYLCASSLIGSTSVKNIQYFGAGTRLSVL.

This clone was observed a single time. The CDR3 is CASSLFSGGGNEQFF. Written as DNA, the CDR3 is TGTGCCAGCAGCTTATTTAGCGGGGGTGGGAATGAGCAGTTCTTC. The chain is built from TRBV7-8 and TRBJ2-1; 9 bases fit TRBD2. This CDR3 is built from 15 residues. The V gene end was trimmed by 2 bases and the J gene end by 7 bases; junction bases not matched to a gene: 6. CDR1 is SGHVS and CDR2 is FQNEAQ in the germline V gene.

This chain joins TRBV27 and TRBJ1-5; 7 bases map to TRBD1. V lost 5 bases to trimming and J lost 4 bases; unmatched junction nucleotides: 8. CDR1 is MNHEY, CDR2 SMNVEV, per germline (reference sequence). The CDR3 has 15 amino acids. The DNA of the CDR3 is TGTGCCAGCAGTCCCGGACAGGTCCTAAATCAGCCCCAGCATTTT. It yields the protein CASSPGQVLNQPQHF.

The V and J genes are TRBV7-2 and TRBJ1-1; D perhaps matches TRBD1 (6 bases). V was shortened by 3 bases and J by 7 bases, with 15 bases between the two germline ends. Germline CDR1 is SGHTA and CDR2 is FQGNSA. The CDR3 has 14 amino acids. CDR3 DNA: TGTGCCAGCAGCTTGAGGGGGGGACTACTTGAAGCTTTCTTT. This codes for CASSLRGGLLEAFF.

Details on this clone: An end of the junction does not agree with germline; a read error may underlie this. The chain is built from TRBV25-1 and TRBJ1-4, with 9 bases matching TRBD1. The CDR3 has 15 amino acids. CDR1 and CDR2 (germline): MGHDK, SYGVNS. CDR3 bases: TGTGCCAGCAGTGCACCACAGGGGGCAAATGGAAAACTGTTTTTT. Amino acids: CASSAPQGANGKLFF.

This clone occurred once. V gene TRBV5-4 combines with J gene TRBJ2-2, with 14 nucleotides matching TRBD2. The germline V gene encodes CDR1 SGHNT and CDR2 YYREEE (reference sequence). V was pared by 4 bases and J by 3 bases, with 8 bases of the junction left unmatched. The CDR3 is 18 amino acids. The DNA for the CDR3 is TGTGCCAGCAGCGCCAGACTAGCGGGGGGGCGGGACACCGGGGAGCTGTTTTTT. Residues: CASSARLAGGRDTGELFF.

The chain carries TRBV6-5 and TRBJ1-1; D may be TRBD1 (6 bases). The germline V gene has CDR1 MNHEY and CDR2 SVGAGI. V lost 11 bases and J 5 bases, leaving 24 bases between the germline ends. The CDR3 sequence is 15 residues long. Here the CDR3 DNA reads TGTGCCTCCTGCAAAAAACTTAGGGGGAGTACTGAAGCTTTCTTT. Protein product: CASCKKLRGSTEAFF.

The CDR3 is CASNPGGRDTEAFF. In nucleotides, the CDR3 is TGTGCCAGCAACCCCGGGGGCAGGGACACTGAAGCTTTCTTT. The V and J genes are TRBV5-6 and TRBJ1-1; D might be TRBD1 (6 bases). The germline V gene encodes CDR1 SGHDT and CDR2 YYEEEE. The CDR3 contains 14 residues. V dropped 6 bases and J dropped 3 bases, with 15 bases sitting between them.

The chain employs TRBV5-1 and TRBJ1-2; D gene uncertain. Germline CDR1 SGHRS, CDR2 YFSETQ. The V end lost 4 bases, the J end lost 1 base, and 17 bases lay between the germline ends. CDR3 length equals 16 residues. CDR3 sequence: CASSPPHLNFNYGYTF. The CDR3 DNA sequence: TGCGCCAGCAGCCCCCCGCACCTTAACTTTAACTATGGCTACACCTTC.

This clone was observed once. V usage is TRBV4-1 and J usage is TRBJ1-4; 11 positions agree with TRBD1. The V gene end was trimmed by 1 base and the J gene end by 0 bases; junction bases not matched to a gene: 13. CDR1 is MGHRA, CDR2 YSYEKL, per germline. The CDR3 is 21 residues long. The CDR3 region has the DNA TGCGCCAGCAGCCAAGGCCAAGGACAGGGGGCTGGGTATGCAACTAATGAAAAACTGTTTTTT. Translated, it gives CASSQGQGQGAGYATNEKLFF.

The rearrangement joins TRBV5-4 to TRBJ2-7, with 8 nucleotides matching TRBD1. Germline lookup yields CDR1 SGHNT and CDR2 YYREEE (reference sequence). J was trimmed by 2 bases and V by 0 bases; bases with no gene match: 7. This CDR3 has 16 residues. The CDR3 loop reads CASSLDQGARTYEQYF. The CDR3 bases are TGTGCCAGCAGCTTGGATCAGGGGGCGAGGACCTACGAGCAGTACTTC.

The gene calls are TRBV4-3 and TRBJ2-1; 12 nucleotides line up with TRBD2. In germline, CDR1 is LGHNA, CDR2 YSLEER. Trimming removed 1 base from V and 0 bases from J; junction bases left unmatched: 13. CDR3 length equals 21 residues. Here the CDR3 reads CASSQAPPGLAGRSSYNEQFF. In nucleotides, the CDR3 is TGCGCCAGCAGCCAAGCCCCGCCGGGACTAGCGGGCCGAAGCTCCTACAATGAGCAGTTCTTC.

The chain is built from TRBV11-3 and TRBJ2-3; maybe TRBD1 (6 bases). CDR1 is SGHNT, CDR2 YENEEA, per germline. CDR3 length: 16 amino acids. V was shortened by 1 base and J by 2 bases, with 13 bases between the two germline ends. The CDR3 reads CASSLGLGQNTDTQYF. The CDR3, as DNA: TGTGCCAGCAGCTTAGGACTGGGACAAAACACAGATACGCAGTATTTT.

This chain links TRBV18 with TRBJ1-1; 8 nucleotides agree with TRBD1. The CDR3 is 14 amino acids. Per germline, CDR1 KGHSH and CDR2 LQKENI. Trimming at V came to 6 bases and at J to 9 bases, leaving 12 bases not matched to a gene. The DNA for the CDR3 is TGTGCCAGCTCCCCGCACGGACAGGGTGATAAAGCTTTCTTT. Encoded protein: CASSPHGQGDKAFF.